The present T cell receptor beta chain was sequenced within a study of STAT5B mutations in CD4+ large granular lymphocyte leukemia. This was a survey-level run. Clones were sequenced by immunoSEQ multiplex PCR, and TCRdb holds only the in-frame ones, with some missing. The data contain about 22,000 clones, 82% of them singletons. Per germline, CDR1 KGHSH and CDR2 LQKENI. The length of the CDR3 is 15 residues. V was cut by 2 bases and J by 1 base, with 9 bases left in between. Study results and caveats: Compared with healthy controls (2/35), patient top clones favored TRBV06 (8/27).

This clone has only one observation. Its antigen is unknown. This chain links TRBV18 with TRBJ2-1; no firm D call. The TCR comes from a human donor in good health. The sequenced sample consisted of CD4+ T cells from blood buffy coats. The CDR3 loop reads CASSPAGSSYNEQFF. The DNA of the CDR3 is TGTGCCAGCTCACCAGCCGGTAGTTCCTACAATGAGCAGTTCTTC.